This entry concerns a single TCR beta chain. These data come from a study of T-cell reconstitution after alpha-beta-depleted transplantation in children. Library preparation (for TCRbeta) was performed with unique molecular identifiers. One entry per CDR3 protein results from TCRdb running MiXCR on the PCR reads. Of approximately 350,000 distinct CDR3 sequences in the sample, roughly 15% are singletons; the top ten hold 4% to 5.5%. The ends lost 7 bases at V and 2 bases at J; junction bases unmatched: 6. This CDR3 comprises 14 residues. This receptor was taken from a human donor who donated a stem cell graft to a child with Fanconi anemia. The V and J genes are TRBV12-3 or TRBV12-4 and TRBJ2-3; TRBD1 aligns across 7 bases. Sequences were derived from PBMCs, sampled from the stem cell graft. This CDR3 reads CASIMGQNTDTQYF. In DNA form, the CDR3 reads TGTGCCAGCATAATGGGACAGAACACAGATACGCAGTATTTT.